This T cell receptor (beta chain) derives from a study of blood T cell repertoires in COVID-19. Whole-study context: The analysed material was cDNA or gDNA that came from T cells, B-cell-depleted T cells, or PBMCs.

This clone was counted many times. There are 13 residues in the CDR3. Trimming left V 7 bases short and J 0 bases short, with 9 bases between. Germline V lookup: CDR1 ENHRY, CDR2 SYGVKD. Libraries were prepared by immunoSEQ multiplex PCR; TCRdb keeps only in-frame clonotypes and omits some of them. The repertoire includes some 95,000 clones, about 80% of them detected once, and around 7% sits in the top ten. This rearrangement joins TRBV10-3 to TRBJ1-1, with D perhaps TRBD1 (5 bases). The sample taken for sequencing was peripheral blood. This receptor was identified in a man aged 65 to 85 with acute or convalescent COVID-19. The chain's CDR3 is CAIKGDLNTEAFF. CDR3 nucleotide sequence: TGTGCCATCAAAGGGGACTTGAACACTGAAGCTTTCTTT.